This T cell receptor (beta chain) was identified in a study of T cell responses to AZD1222 COVID-19 vaccine (dated by TCRdb to the early 2020s). Notes on the research overall: AZD1222 recipients whose second dose came at about 4 weeks and those whose second dose came at about 12 weeks were combined into one group, since spike-specific TCR depth and breadth did not differ between the two schedules. TCR sequencing covered fewer than 250 trial participants: approximately 200 given two doses of AZD1222 and 26 given two doses of MenACWY control vaccine. Enrollment into the trials was organized by age into subgroups of 18-55, 56-69 and 70-plus years, and those subgroups contained roughly 150, 30 and 60 TCR-sequenced participants, respectively. The investigation overall reported the following: Vaccine-associated CD4 TCRs spanned the whole spike protein, with dominant responses in regions 160-218 and 743-854. Epitopes outside the regions mutated in the B.1.351 and B.1.1.7 variants were reportedly recognized by nearly half of the unique spike-specific TCRs. After two AZD1222 doses, both the breadth and the depth of spike-specific TCRs were significantly higher than at day 0 and than in MenACWY recipients. Conclusions about previously exposed vaccinees are limited because only six or seven AZD1222 recipients were SARS-CoV-2 seropositive at baseline. In the small 56-69-year group, the increase in depth fell short of significance, most likely because of low power. No day 14 peak-response samples were available, so repertoires were characterized only after the peak T cell response. Most participants were white British and females outnumbered males, and the authors suggested that clonal diversity may have been underestimated.

The CDR3 covers 13 residues, taking in both the cysteine and the phenylalanine. The only DNA kept is the CDR3, 39 bases in frame from the first base. The germline V gene specifies SGHRS as CDR1 and YFSETQ as CDR2. V loses 1 base, J loses 1 base, and the germline ends lie 4 bases apart. This sample's time point label indicates: baseline before first vaccination. Vaccinee samples were obtained from the UK trials COV001 and COV002, which included a single-blind randomized controlled phase 2/3 trial of AZD1222 (ChAdOx1 nCoV-19) in healthy adults. For TCRbeta chain sequencing, PBMC samples were collected from trial participants at day 0 and at day 28 after the second dose. The CDR3 regions of human TCRbeta chains were analyzed by immunosequencing. Processing in the source paper ran as follows. Repertoire TCRs were matched against a reference library of SARS-CoV-2-specific TCRs generated with the MIRA antigen-specificity platform. Breadth meant the fraction of unique TCRs that were SARS-CoV-2-associated, whereas depth meant the fraction of total T cells that were SARS-CoV-2-associated. Each spike-specific TCR was assigned to its reactive spike region and to a CD4 or CD8 class using the MIRA data. Log10-transformed breadth and depth values were compared by one-way ANOVA with Sidak's multiple comparisons tests. TCRdb retrieved this table from immuneACCESS and kept in-frame rearrangements only. Not all clones are present; in checked studies, unresolved V genes account for under half, and no reason is known for the remainder. V, J and clone size reflect that table, while D and trimming were determined from the DNA. The sample profile shows 150,000 to 200,000 clones; less than 95% of them were found once. The top ten constitute about 0.64% of the sample.

Notes on this clone: It lacks a known antigen. No base quality information exists; no much larger clone differs at one position.

The origin of this receptor is an adult in good health. Sequences were derived from peripheral blood, sampled on day 0 of AZD1222 vaccination. The chain is assembled from TRBV5-1 and TRBJ2-3; the D gene lacks a confident call. The DNA is TGCGCCAGCAGCTTGCCAGGCACAGATACGCAGTATTTT. This sequence encodes CASSLPGTDTQYF.